This T cell receptor (beta chain) was obtained from a study of T cell changes during pregnancy in multiple sclerosis. This clone occurred a few times. This CDR3 region has 15 residues. V lost 5 bases to trimming and J lost 4 bases; unmatched junction nucleotides: 9. Germline CDR1 SGHTA, CDR2 FQGTGA. TCRdb's copy holds only in-frame clones and misses some; the assay was immunoSEQ multiplex PCR. The sample has tens of thousands of clones, around 88% seen once. The sequenced sample was CD4+ T cells from peripheral blood mononuclear cells, obtained in the first trimester of pregnancy. J is TRBJ2-7 and V is TRBV7-3; 9 positions match TRBD1. This receptor was taken from a female donor in good health, enrolled as a control in a pregnancy study. In DNA form, the CDR3 reads TGTGCCAGCAGCCCCGATCCGGGACAGGGATACGAGCAGTACTTC. As protein: CASSPDPGQGYEQYF.